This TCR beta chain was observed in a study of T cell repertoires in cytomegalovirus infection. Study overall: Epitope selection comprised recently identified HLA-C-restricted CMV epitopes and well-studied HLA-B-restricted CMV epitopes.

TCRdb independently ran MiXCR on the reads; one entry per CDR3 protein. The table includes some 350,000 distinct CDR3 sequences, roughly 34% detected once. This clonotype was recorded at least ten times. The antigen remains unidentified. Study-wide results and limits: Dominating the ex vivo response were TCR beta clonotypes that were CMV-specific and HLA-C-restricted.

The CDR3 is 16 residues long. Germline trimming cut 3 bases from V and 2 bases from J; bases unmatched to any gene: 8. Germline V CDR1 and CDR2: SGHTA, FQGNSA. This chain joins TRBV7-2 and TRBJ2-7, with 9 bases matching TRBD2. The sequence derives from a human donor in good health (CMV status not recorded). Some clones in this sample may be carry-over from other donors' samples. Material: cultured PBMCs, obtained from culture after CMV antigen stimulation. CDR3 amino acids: CASSLVSGSIPYEQYF. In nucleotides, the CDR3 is TGTGCCAGCAGCTTGGTTAGCGGGAGTATACCCTACGAGCAGTACTTC.